The following is a T cell receptor beta chain sequence with its context. Its antigen is unidentified. The same CDR3 is also encoded by other DNA sequences in this sample. Clones were sequenced by immunoSEQ multiplex PCR, and TCRdb holds only the in-frame ones, with some missing. In the table there are roughly 180,000 clones, about 85% of which are singletons. From germline, CDR1 is SEHNR and CDR2 FQNEAQ (reference sequence). The CDR3 sequence is 14 residues long. V shed 5 bases and J shed 1 base, with 11 bases lying between them. This sample was taken from a study of T cell responses to AZD1222 COVID-19 vaccine. Points from the study as a whole: Among vaccine-associated CD4 TCRs, coverage spanned spike, with dominance at 160-218 and 743-854. Seropositive at baseline were only a handful of AZD1222 recipients. Breadth and depth of Spike-specific TCRs rose after two AZD1222 doses.

The chain is built from TRBV7-9 and TRBJ1-2; D not certain. This TCR came from an adult in good health. Sequencing was performed on peripheral blood, taken on day 0 of AZD1222 vaccination. The CDR3: CASSLDGRNYGYTF. The CDR3 bases are TGTGCCAGCAGCCTGGACGGCCGTAACTATGGCTACACCTTC. The entire variable domain, with the rest obtained from reference TRBV7-9 and TRBJ1-2, is as follows: DTGVSQNPRHKITKRGQNVTFRCDPISEHNRLYWYRQTLGQGPEFLTYFQNEAQLEKSRLLSDRFSAERPKGSFSTLEIQRTEQGDSAMYLCASSLDGRNYGYTFGSGTRLTVV.